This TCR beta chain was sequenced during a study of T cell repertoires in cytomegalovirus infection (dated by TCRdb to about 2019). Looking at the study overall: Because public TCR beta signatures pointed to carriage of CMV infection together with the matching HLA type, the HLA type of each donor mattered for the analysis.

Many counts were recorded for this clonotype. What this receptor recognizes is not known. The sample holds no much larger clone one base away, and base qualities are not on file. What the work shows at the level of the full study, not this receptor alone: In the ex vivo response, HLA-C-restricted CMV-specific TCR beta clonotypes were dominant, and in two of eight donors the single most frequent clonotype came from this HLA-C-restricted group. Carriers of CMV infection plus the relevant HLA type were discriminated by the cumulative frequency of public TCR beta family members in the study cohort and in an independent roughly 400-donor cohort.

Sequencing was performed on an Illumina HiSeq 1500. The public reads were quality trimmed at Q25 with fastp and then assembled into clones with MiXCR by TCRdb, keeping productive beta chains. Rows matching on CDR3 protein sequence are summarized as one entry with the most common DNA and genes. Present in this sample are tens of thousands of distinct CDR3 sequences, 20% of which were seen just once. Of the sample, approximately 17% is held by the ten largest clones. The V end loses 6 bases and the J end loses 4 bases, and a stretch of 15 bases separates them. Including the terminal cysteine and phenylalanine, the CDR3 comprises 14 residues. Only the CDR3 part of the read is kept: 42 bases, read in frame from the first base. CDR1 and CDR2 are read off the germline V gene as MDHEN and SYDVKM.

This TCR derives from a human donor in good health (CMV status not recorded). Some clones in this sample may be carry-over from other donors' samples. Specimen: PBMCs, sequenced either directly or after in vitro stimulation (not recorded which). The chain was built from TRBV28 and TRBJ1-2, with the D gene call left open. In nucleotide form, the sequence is TGTGCCAGCAGCTCACCTAGATTGGGCTATGGCTACACCTTC. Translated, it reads CASSSPRLGYGYTF.